The clone carrying this T cell receptor beta chain showed up just a few times. These data originate in a study of T-cell memory formation after mild COVID-19. Germline CDR1 reads ENHRY; CDR2 reads SYGVKD. The CDR3 runs 15 residues. The V gene end was trimmed by 4 bases and the J gene end by 3 bases; junction bases not matched to a gene: 3. 5'RACE with constant-segment primers yielded barcoded, UMI-tagged TCR alpha and TCR beta cDNA libraries. Using its own MiXCR run on the 5' RACE reads, TCRdb lists one record per CDR3 protein. The sample has about 440,000 distinct CDR3 sequences; 20% are singletons. This receptor was taken from an adult woman who had mild COVID-19 (a few samples of this study predate the infection). Cell type and time point are not known. The source material was PBMCs or a T cell subset sorted from them (not recorded which). The gene calls are TRBV10-3 and TRBJ1-5; 10 bases line up with TRBD1. The CDR3 spells CAISGQGAYNQPQHF. The CDR3, as DNA: TGTGCCATCAGTGGACAGGGGGCGTACAATCAGCCCCAGCATTTT.